This T cell receptor beta chain was identified during a study of blood T cell repertoires in COVID-19. Profiling relied on immunoSEQ multiplex PCR, and the TCRdb table lists in-frame clones only, not all of them. The repertoire holds about 190,000 clones, with around 89% as singletons. The sample holds a few counts of this clone. This CDR3 region has 14 residues. CDR1 is MNHEY and CDR2 is SVGAGI in the germline V gene. Germline trimming cut 8 bases from V and 6 bases from J; bases unmatched to any gene: 12. The receptor was isolated from a man between 45 and 60 years old with acute or convalescent COVID-19. This chain uses TRBV6-5 with TRBJ2-7, with 8 bases aligning to TRBD1. Sequencing was performed on peripheral blood. The CDR3 here is CASASRTGLSEQYV. DNA for the CDR3: TGTGCCAGCGCGTCGCGGACAGGGCTCTCCGAGCAGTACGTC.